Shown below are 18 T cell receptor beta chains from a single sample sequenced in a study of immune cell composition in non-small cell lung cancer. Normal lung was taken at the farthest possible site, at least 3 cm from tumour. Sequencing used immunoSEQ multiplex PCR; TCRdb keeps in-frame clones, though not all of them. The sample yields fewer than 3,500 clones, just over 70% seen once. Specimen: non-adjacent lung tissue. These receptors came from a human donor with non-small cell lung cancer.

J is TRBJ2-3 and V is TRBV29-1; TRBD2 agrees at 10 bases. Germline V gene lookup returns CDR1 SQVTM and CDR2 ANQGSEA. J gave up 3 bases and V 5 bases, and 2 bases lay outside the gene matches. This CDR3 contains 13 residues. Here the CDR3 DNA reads TGCAGCGTTCAAGCGGGAGGGACAGATACGCAGTATTTT. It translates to CSVQAGGTDTQYF.

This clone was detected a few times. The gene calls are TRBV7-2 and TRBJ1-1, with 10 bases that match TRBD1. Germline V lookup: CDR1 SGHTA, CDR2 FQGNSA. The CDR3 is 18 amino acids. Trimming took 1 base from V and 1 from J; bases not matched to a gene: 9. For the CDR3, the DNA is TGTGCCAGCAGCTTAGGAATGGGACAGGGGTTGTCGAACACTGAAGCTTTCTTT. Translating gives CASSLGMGQGLSNTEAFF. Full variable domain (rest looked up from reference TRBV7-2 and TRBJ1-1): GAGVSQSPSNKVTEKGKDVELRCDPISGHTALYWYRQSLGQGLEFLIYFQGNSAPDKSGLPSDRFSAERTGGSVSTLTIQRTQQEDSAVYLCASSLGMGQGLSNTEAFFGQGTRLTVV.

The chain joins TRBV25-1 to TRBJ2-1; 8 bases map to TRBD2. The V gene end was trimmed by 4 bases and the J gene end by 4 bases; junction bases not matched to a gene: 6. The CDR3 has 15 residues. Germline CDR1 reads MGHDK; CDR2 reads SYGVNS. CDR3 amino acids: CASSGTSRLYNEQFF. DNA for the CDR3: TGTGCCAGCAGTGGGACTAGCCGATTATACAATGAGCAGTTCTTC.

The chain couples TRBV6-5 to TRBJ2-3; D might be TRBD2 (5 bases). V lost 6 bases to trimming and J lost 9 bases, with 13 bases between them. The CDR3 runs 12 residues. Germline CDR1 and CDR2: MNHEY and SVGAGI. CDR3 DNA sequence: TGTGCCAGCAGCAAGAGGGAAGACACGCAGTATTTT. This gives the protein CASSKREDTQYF.

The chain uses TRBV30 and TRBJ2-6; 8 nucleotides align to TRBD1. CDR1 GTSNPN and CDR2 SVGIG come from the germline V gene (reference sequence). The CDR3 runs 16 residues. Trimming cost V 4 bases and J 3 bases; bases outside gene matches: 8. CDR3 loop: CAWIYQGAGGANVLTF. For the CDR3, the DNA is TGTGCCTGGATTTATCAGGGGGCGGGTGGGGCCAACGTCCTGACTTTC.

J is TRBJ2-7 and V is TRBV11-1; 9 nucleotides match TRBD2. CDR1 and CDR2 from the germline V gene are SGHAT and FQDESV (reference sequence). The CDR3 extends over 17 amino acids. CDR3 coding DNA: TGTGCAACCCAGACCTTATTTAGCGGGAGAATCCCGCCCGAGCAGTACTTC. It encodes CATQTLFSGRIPPEQYF.

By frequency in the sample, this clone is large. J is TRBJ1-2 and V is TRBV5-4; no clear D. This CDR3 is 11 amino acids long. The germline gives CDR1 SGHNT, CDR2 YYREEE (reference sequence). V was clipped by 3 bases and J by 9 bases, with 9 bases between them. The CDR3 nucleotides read TGTGCCAGCAGCTGGGTGGGCAGCTACACCTTC. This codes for CASSWVGSYTF.

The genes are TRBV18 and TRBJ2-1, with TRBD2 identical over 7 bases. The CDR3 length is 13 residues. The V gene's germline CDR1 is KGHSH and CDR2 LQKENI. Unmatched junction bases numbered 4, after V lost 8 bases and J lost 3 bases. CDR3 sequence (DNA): TGTGCCAGCGCGGGGGACTACTACAATGAGCAGTTCTTC. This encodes CASAGDYYNEQFF.

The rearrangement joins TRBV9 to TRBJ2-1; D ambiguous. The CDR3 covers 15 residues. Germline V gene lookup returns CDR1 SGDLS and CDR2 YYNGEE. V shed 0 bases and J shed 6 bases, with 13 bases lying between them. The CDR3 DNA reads TGTGCCAGCAGCGTAGGGCAGGTTGTGTCCAATGAGCAGTTCTTC. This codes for CASSVGQVVSNEQFF.

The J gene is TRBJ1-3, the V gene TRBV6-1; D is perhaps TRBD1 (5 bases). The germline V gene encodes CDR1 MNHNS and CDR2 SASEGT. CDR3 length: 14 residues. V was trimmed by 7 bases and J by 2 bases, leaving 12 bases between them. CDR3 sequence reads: CASKSAGPGNTIYF. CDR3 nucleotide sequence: TGTGCCAGCAAATCGGCAGGGCCTGGAAACACCATATATTTT.

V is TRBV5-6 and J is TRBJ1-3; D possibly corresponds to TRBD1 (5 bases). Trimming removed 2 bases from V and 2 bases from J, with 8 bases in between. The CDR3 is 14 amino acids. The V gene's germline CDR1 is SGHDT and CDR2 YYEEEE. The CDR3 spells CASSFTGAGNTIYF. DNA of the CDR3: TGTGCCAGCAGCTTCACAGGCGCTGGAAACACCATATATTTT. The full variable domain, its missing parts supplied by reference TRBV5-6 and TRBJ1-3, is DAGVTQSPTHLIKTRGQQVTLRCSPKSGHDTVSWYQQALGQGPQFIFQYYEEEERQRGNFPDRFSGHQFPNYSSELNVNALLLGDSALYLCASSFTGAGNTIYFGEGSWLTVV.

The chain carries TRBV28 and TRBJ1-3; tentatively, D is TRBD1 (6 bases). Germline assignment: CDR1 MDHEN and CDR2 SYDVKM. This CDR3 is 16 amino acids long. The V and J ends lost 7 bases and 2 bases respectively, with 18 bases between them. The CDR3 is CASKNRVRLAGNTIYF. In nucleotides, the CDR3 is TGTGCCAGCAAGAACAGGGTTAGGTTGGCTGGAAACACCATATATTTT.

CDR3 nucleotides: TGCGCCAGCAGCTTTAGCGGGAGGGCCGGTGAGACCCAGTACTTC. Protein product: CASSFSGRAGETQYF. The J gene is TRBJ2-5, the V gene TRBV5-1; 11 bases agree with TRBD2. The ends lost 2 bases at V and 5 bases at J; junction bases unmatched: 5. The germline CDR1 and CDR2 sequences are SGHRS and YFSETQ. CDR3 length: 15 residues.

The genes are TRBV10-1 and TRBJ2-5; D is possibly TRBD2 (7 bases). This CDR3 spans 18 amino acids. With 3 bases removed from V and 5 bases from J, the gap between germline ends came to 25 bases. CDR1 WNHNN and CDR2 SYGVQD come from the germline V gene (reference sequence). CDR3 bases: TGCGCCAGCAGTGAAAGTGTCGGGGGCGCTACGCGGGGGGAGACCCAGTACTTC. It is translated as CASSESVGGATRGETQYF.

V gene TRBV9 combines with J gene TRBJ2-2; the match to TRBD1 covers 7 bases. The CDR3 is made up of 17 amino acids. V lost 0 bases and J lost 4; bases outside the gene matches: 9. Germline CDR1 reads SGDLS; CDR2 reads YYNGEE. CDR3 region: CASSVGQTGRRTGELFF. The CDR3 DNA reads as TGTGCCAGCAGCGTAGGACAGACAGGGAGACGCACCGGGGAGCTGTTTTTT.

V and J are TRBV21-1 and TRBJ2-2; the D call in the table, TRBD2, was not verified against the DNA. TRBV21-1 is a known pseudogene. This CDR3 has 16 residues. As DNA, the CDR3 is TGTGCCAGCAGCAAAGTTTATCGGTCGAACACCGGGGAGCTGTTTTTT. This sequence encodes CASSKVYRSNTGELFF.

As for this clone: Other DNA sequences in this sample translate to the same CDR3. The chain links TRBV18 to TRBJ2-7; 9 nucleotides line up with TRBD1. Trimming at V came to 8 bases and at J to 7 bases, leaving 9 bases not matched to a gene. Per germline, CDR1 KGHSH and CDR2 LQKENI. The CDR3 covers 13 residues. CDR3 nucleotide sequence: TGTGCCAGCCTTGACAGGGGGAAAGGTGAGCAGTACTTC. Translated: CASLDRGKGEQYF.

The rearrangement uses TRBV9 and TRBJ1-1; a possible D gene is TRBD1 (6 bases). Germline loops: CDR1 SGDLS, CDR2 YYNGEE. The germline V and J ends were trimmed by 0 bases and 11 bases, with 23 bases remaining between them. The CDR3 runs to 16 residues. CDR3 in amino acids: CASSVAPSPLQGPAFF. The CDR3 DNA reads TGTGCCAGCAGCGTAGCCCCATCCCCATTACAGGGACCCGCTTTCTTT.